The sequence of this TCR beta chain was determined in a study of T cells in Graves' hyperthyroidism and ophthalmopathy. Amplified regions were TCR beta CDR3 sequences from RNA transcripts. HTBI primers drove first-round RT-PCR of the TCR CDR3. TCRdb fed the multiplex PCR reads into MiXCR, producing one record per CDR3 protein. Of a few hundred thousand distinct CDR3 sequences listed, around 16% are singletons. Whole-study findings and limits: In the analysis, a 13 V-J model separated ophthalmopathy from stable hyperthyroidism. Blood also carried most thyroid clonotypes expanded above 0.001.

About this clonotype itself: Its cognate antigen is unknown.

Hyperthyroidism patients were newly diagnosed, had disease duration under 2 months, and were aged 18 to 65 years. Those patients with uncontrolled infection, other autoimmune disease, pregnancy or lactation were excluded. CDR3 length: 14 amino acids. Per the germline V gene, CDR1 is SGHKS and CDR2 is YYEKEE (reference sequence). V was trimmed by 1 base and J by 5 bases, leaving 12 bases between them. The J gene is TRBJ2-5, the V gene TRBV5-5; maybe TRBD1 (7 bases). The specimen sequenced was blood. This TCR derives from a man between 35 and 55 years old with Graves' hyperthyroidism. CDR3 bases: TGTGCCAGCAGCTTGTGGAGGGGACAGGAGACCCAGTACTTC. Protein: CASSLWRGQETQYF.